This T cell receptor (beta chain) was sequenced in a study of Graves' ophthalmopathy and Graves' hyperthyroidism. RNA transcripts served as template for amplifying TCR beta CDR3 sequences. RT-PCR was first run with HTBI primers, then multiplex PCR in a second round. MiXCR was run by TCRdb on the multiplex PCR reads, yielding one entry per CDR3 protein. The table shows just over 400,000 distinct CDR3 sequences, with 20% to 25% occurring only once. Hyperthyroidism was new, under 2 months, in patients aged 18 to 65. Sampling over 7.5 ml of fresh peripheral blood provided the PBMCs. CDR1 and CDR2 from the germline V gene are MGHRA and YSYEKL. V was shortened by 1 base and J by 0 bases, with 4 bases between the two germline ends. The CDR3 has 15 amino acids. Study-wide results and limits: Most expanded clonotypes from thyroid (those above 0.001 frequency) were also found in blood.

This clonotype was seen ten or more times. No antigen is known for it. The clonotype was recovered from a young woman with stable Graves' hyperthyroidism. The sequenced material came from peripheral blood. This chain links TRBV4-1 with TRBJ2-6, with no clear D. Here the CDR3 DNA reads TGCGCCAGCAGCCAAGGGGGCTCTGGGGCCAACGTCCTGACTTTC. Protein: CASSQGGSGANVLTF.